Following are 6 T cell receptor beta chains from one sample sequenced in a study of T-cell reconstitution after alpha-beta-depleted transplantation in children. The TCRbeta library was prepared with unique molecular identifiers. TCRdb redid the calling of the PCR reads with MiXCR, one entry per CDR3 protein. The repertoire holds more than 15,000 distinct CDR3 sequences, with roughly 8% as singletons. The specimen was PBMCs, mostly from graft donor cells, collected 60 days after TCRalphabeta/CD19-depleted stem cell transplant. These receptors all come from a boy younger than two who had a stem cell transplant for Wiskott-Aldrich syndrome, so the T cells may come from the graft donor.

The J gene is TRBJ2-3, the V gene TRBV20-1, with TRBD2 matching over 13 bases. The CDR3 has 15 residues. Per the germline V gene, CDR1 is DFQATT and CDR2 is SNEGSKA (reference sequence). Trimming took 5 bases from V and 6 from J; bases not matched to a gene: 8. The CDR3 loop is CSAPVLAGGPDTQYF. CDR3 nucleotide sequence: TGCAGTGCTCCGGTACTAGCGGGAGGGCCCGATACGCAGTATTTT.

This clonotype was seen a handful of times. The gene calls are TRBV2 and TRBJ2-1; 7 nucleotides agree with TRBD2. This CDR3 contains 12 residues. Germline CDR1 and CDR2: SNHLY and FYNNEI. V lost 10 bases and J lost 3; bases outside the gene matches: 3. The CDR3 loop is CATGLDYNEQFF. The DNA of the CDR3 is TGTGCCACCGGACTAGACTACAATGAGCAGTTCTTC.

At least ten counts were recorded for this clonotype. This chain connects TRBV10-1 to TRBJ2-1, with D perhaps being TRBD1 or TRBD2 (5 bases each). V shed 0 bases and J shed 2 bases, with 11 bases lying between them. Germline V CDR1 and CDR2: WNHNN, SYGVQD (reference sequence). The CDR3 spans 16 residues. Here the CDR3 reads CASSESGTVPYNEQFF. The CDR3 DNA sequence: TGCGCCAGCAGTGAGTCAGGGACGGTCCCCTACAATGAGCAGTTCTTC.

Ten or more counts support this clonotype. The rearrangement links TRBV18 to TRBJ2-3; TRBD2 matches 7 bases. The CDR3 extends over 14 amino acids. CDR1 and CDR2 (germline): KGHSH, LQKENI. V shed 4 bases, J shed 6 bases, and the junction held 7 bases outside the gene matches. For the CDR3, the DNA is TGTGCCAGCTCACTAGGGACTACCTCCGATACGCAGTATTTT. This sequence encodes CASSLGTTSDTQYF.

This clonotype was picked up many times. The V and J genes are TRBV9 and TRBJ2-7; 9 bases agree with TRBD1. Trimming removed 3 bases from V and 2 bases from J; junction bases left unmatched: 3. The CDR3 is made up of 14 amino acids. Germline CDR1 reads SGDLS; CDR2 reads YYNGEE. In DNA form, the CDR3 reads TGTGCCAGCAGCGCCGGGACAGGGACCTACGAGCAGTACTTC. It translates to CASSAGTGTYEQYF.

In this sample, this clonotype turned up many times. V is TRBV7-9 and J is TRBJ2-5, with D unresolved. Germline values: CDR1 SEHNR, CDR2 FQNEAQ (reference sequence). Trimming pared 1 base from V and 2 bases from J, leaving 11 bases between. This CDR3 is built from 15 residues. The CDR3 loop is CASSLVLTPQETQYF. CDR3 sequence (DNA): TGTGCCAGCAGCTTAGTTTTGACACCTCAAGAGACCCAGTACTTC. Drawing the rest from reference TRBV7-9 and TRBJ2-5, the complete variable domain is DTGVSQNPRHKITKRGQNVTFRCDPISEHNRLYWYRQTLGQGPEFLTYFQNEAQLEKSRLLSDRFSAERPKGSFSTLEIQRTEQGDSAMYLCASSLVLTPQETQYFGPGTRLLVL.